This T cell receptor beta chain was recovered during a study of identical twins. There are a few counts of this clonotype. Its specificity is unknown. TCRdb re-analysed the 5' RACE reads in MiXCR, keeping a single row per CDR3 protein. The table shows around 1.7 million distinct CDR3 sequences, with around 29% occurring only once. Study-wide results and limits: Memory repertoires lacked the insertion deficit that abundant cord blood beta clonotypes showed. Excess twin sharing in beta out-of-frame sequences was weaker.

With no exceptions, donors were healthy Caucasians. Input material: cord blood. The clonotype was recovered from a newborn girl in good health.

Here the CDR3 DNA reads TGTGCCAGCAGCGTAGGGTTTGCTACGCAGTATTTT. Translating it yields CASSVGFATQYF. V usage is TRBV9 and J usage is TRBJ2-3; D is unresolved. This CDR3 contains 12 residues. Trimming took off 0 bases at V and 8 bases at J, with 7 bases between the two ends. Germline V gives CDR1 SGDLS, CDR2 YYNGEE.